Each of the 16 T cell receptor beta chains below was sequenced from the same sample in a study of T-cell reconstitution after alpha-beta-depleted transplantation in children. The authors prepared the TCRbeta library with unique molecular identifiers. MiXCR was run by TCRdb on the PCR reads, yielding one entry per CDR3 protein. The table records 200,000 to 300,000 distinct CDR3 sequences, less than 9% of them present only once. Sequenced here: PBMCs, mostly from graft donor cells, sampled 180 days after TCRalphabeta/CD19-depleted stem cell transplant. These receptor sequences come from a male patient between 5 and 17 years old who had a stem cell transplant for acute lymphoblastic leukemia, so the T cells may come from the graft donor.

This clonotype was found many times. The rearrangement uses TRBV12-3 or TRBV12-4 and TRBJ1-6, with TRBD1 matching over 7 bases. The CDR3 has 14 amino acids. The J segment lost 8 bases and the V segment lost 3 bases, leaving 4 bases of the junction unmatched. DNA of the CDR3: TGTGCCAGCAGTTTGACAGGGCCGGATTCACCCCTCCACTTT. Translating it yields CASSLTGPDSPLHF.

This clonotype was picked up many times. The chain links TRBV4-2 to TRBJ1-2; TRBD1 is a possible D gene (6 bases). V was pared by 10 bases and J by 4 bases, with 22 bases between. CDR1 is LGHNA, CDR2 YNFKEQ, per germline. CDR3 size: 15 residues. The CDR3 protein is CATAVGGSFIYGYTF. The CDR3 DNA follows: TGTGCCACCGCGGTAGGGGGTAGTTTTATCTATGGCTACACCTTC.

This clonotype was found many times. This rearrangement joins TRBV16 to TRBJ1-1, with D possibly TRBD1 on 6 matching bases. The CDR3 loop spans 14 amino acids. V was shortened by 4 bases and J by 5 bases, with 14 bases between the two germline ends. Germline values: CDR1 KGHSY, CDR2 FQNENV. CDR3 in amino acids: CASSPDTGSTEAFF. The CDR3 coding sequence is TGTGCCAGCAGCCCCGATACAGGGAGTACTGAAGCTTTCTTT. Drawing the rest from reference TRBV16 and TRBJ1-1, the complete variable domain is GEEVAQTPKHLVRGEGQKAKLYCAPIKGHSYVFWYQQVLKNEFKFLISFQNENVFDETGMPKERFSAKCLPNSPCSLEIQATKLEDSAVYFCASSPDTGSTEAFFGQGTRLTVV.

Many counts were recorded for this clonotype. The chain joins TRBV20-1 to TRBJ1-2, with TRBD1 matching over 8 bases. With V trimmed by 7 bases and J by 6 bases, 10 bases remained unmatched. There are 13 residues in the CDR3. CDR1 is DFQATT, CDR2 SNEGSKA, per germline (reference sequence). CDR3 DNA: TGCAGTGTCCCGGGACAGGAGGGCCATGGCTACACCTTC. Translating it yields CSVPGQEGHGYTF.

In its sample, this clonotype was seen many times. This rearrangement joins TRBV3-1 to TRBJ2-4; unclear D gene. This CDR3 comprises 16 residues. Per the germline V gene, CDR1 is LGHDT and CDR2 is YNNKEL (reference sequence). The V and J ends lost 0 bases and 4 bases respectively, with 13 bases between them. The CDR3 bases are TGTGCCAGCAGCCAAGAAAGCTGGCCTGTAAAAAACATTCAGTACTTC. It specifies CASSQESWPVKNIQYF. The full variable domain, its missing parts supplied by reference TRBV3-1 and TRBJ2-4, is DTAVSQTPKYLVTQMGNDKSIKCEQNLGHDTMYWYKQDSKKFLKIMFSYNNKELIINETVPNRFSPKSPDKAHLNLHINSLELGDSAVYFCASSQESWPVKNIQYFGAGTRLSVL.

This clonotype was recorded many times. The chain employs TRBV7-9 and TRBJ2-3, with unresolved D. The V gene lost 5 bases and the J gene lost 2 bases, with 17 bases spanning the gap. Germline V gives CDR1 SEHNR, CDR2 FQNEAQ (reference sequence). The CDR3 loop spans 16 amino acids. The CDR3 here is CASSLQTSHPTDTQYF. In nucleotides, the CDR3 is TGTGCCAGCAGCCTCCAGACATCACATCCCACAGATACGCAGTATTTT.

This clonotype was seen repeatedly, ten times or more. This chain connects TRBV4-1 to TRBJ1-1; no definite D call. Germline-derived CDR1 and CDR2 are MGHRA and YSYEKL. The CDR3 is 16 amino acids. The V gene lost 5 bases and the J gene lost 0 bases, with 16 bases spanning the gap. CDR3 region: CASSVGGPGVNTEAFF. The CDR3 nucleotides read TGCGCCAGCAGCGTAGGCGGTCCCGGAGTGAACACTGAAGCTTTCTTT.

The genes are TRBV14 and TRBJ2-7; perhaps D is TRBD1 or TRBD2 (5 bases each). CDR3 length: 14 amino acids. Germline V gene lookup returns CDR1 SGHDN and CDR2 FVKESK. Trimming took off 1 base at V and 3 bases at J, with 10 bases between the two ends. This CDR3 reads CASSQGRGLYEQYF. Written as DNA, the CDR3 is TGTGCCAGCAGCCAAGGTCGGGGCCTCTACGAGCAGTACTTC.

This chain uses TRBV11-2 with TRBJ2-6; 14 bases agree with TRBD2. This CDR3 region has 19 residues. The junction had 7 bases not matched to a gene; V was cut back by 3 bases and J by 3 bases. Germline loops: CDR1 SGHAT, CDR2 FQNNGV. Here the CDR3 reads CASSLTGLAGGSGANVLTF. The CDR3 DNA reads as TGTGCCAGCAGCTTGACCGGACTAGCGGGGGGTAGTGGGGCCAACGTCCTGACTTTC.

This clonotype has a count of ten or more. This chain uses TRBV29-1 with TRBJ1-1; D is unclear. Trimming stripped 4 bases from V and 5 bases from J, with 2 bases between. Germline lookup yields CDR1 SQVTM and CDR2 ANQGSEA. The CDR3 contains 9 residues. DNA for the CDR3: TGCAGCGTTGGGACTGAAGCTTTCTTT. Residues: CSVGTEAFF.

This clonotype was seen more than once but under ten times. CDR3 DNA: TGTGCCAGCTCTTCTCCCGGGACAGGGGGCCCTCGGGGTCAGCCCCAGCATTTT. Encoded protein: CASSSPGTGGPRGQPQHF. J is TRBJ1-5 and V is TRBV19, with TRBD1 matching over 12 bases. V gave up 9 bases and J gave up 6 bases; unmatched junction bases: 18. The CDR3 has 18 amino acids. The germline CDR1 and CDR2 sequences are LNHDA and SQIVND (reference sequence).

This clonotype has at least ten counts. V gene TRBV7-9 combines with J gene TRBJ1-5; D call uncertain. The V gene's germline CDR1 is SEHNR and CDR2 FQNEAQ (reference sequence). V dropped 3 bases and J dropped 5 bases, with 5 bases sitting between them. The CDR3 loop spans 12 amino acids. In nucleotides, the CDR3 is TGTGCCAGCAGCTTTTTGGATCAGCCCCAGCATTTT. Residues: CASSFLDQPQHF.

This clonotype was recorded at least ten times. This chain connects TRBV20-1 to TRBJ2-7; tentatively, D is TRBD1 (6 bases). The V and J ends lost 6 bases and 2 bases respectively, with 11 bases between them. This CDR3 contains 12 residues. The germline V gene encodes CDR1 DFQATT and CDR2 SNEGSKA (reference sequence). The CDR3 sequence is CSAPGTTYEQYF. The DNA of the CDR3 is TGCAGTGCGCCCGGGACAACCTACGAGCAGTACTTC.

At least ten counts were recorded for this clonotype. The CDR3 here is CASTNYGQNSPLHF. For the CDR3, the DNA is TGTGCCAGCACAAATTATGGACAGAATTCACCCCTCCACTTT. This chain connects TRBV3-1 to TRBJ1-6, with a tentative D call TRBD1 (6 bases). Germline values: CDR1 LGHDT, CDR2 YNNKEL (reference sequence). This CDR3 has 14 amino acids. V was clipped by 7 bases and J by 7 bases, with 14 bases between them.

This clonotype was recorded many times. V usage is TRBV9 and J usage is TRBJ2-5; D is perhaps TRBD2 (5 bases). V lost 4 bases and J lost 2, with 12 bases in between. Germline assignment: CDR1 SGDLS and CDR2 YYNGEE. The CDR3 totals 14 residues. The CDR3 bases are TGTGCCAGCAGCTCCGGGGTGTTTCAAGAGACCCAGTACTTC. Protein: CASSSGVFQETQYF.

This clonotype was picked up many times. This chain uses TRBV3-1 with TRBJ2-3, with TRBD1 identical over 8 bases. CDR3 length: 14 residues. CDR1 and CDR2 from the germline V gene are LGHDT and YNNKEL (reference sequence). V trimming: 4 bases; J trimming: 1 base; junction bases outside the gene matches: 1. The DNA of the CDR3 is TGTGCCAGCAGCCTGGGACAGGGCACAGATACGCAGTATTTT. Translating it yields CASSLGQGTDTQYF.